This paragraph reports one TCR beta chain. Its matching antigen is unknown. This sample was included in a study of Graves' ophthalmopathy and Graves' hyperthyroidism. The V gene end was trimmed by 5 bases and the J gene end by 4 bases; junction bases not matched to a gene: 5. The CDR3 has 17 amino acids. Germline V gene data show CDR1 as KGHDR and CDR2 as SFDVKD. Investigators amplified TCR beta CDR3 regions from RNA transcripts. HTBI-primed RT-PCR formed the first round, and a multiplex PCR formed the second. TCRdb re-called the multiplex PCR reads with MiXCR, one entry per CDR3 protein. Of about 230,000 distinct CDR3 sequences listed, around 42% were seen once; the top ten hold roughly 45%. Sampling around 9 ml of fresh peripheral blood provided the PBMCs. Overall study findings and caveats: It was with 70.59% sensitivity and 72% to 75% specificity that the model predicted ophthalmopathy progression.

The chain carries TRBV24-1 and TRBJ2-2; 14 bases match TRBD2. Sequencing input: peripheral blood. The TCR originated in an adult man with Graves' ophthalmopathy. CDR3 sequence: CATSGLAGGPGTGELFF. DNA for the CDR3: TGTGCCACCAGTGGACTAGCGGGAGGGCCGGGCACCGGGGAGCTGTTTTTT.